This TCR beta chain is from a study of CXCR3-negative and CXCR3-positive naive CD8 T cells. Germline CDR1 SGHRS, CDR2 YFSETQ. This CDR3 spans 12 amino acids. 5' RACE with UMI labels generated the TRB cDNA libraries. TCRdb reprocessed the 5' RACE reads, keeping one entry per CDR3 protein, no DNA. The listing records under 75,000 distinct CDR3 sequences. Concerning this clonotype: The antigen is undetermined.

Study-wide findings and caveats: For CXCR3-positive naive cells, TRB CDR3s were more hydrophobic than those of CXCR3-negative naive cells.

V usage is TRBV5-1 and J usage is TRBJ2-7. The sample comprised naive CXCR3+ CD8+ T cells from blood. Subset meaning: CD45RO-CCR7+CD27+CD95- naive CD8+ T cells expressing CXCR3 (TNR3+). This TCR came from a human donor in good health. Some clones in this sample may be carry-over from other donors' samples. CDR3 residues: CASSFSQYEQYF.